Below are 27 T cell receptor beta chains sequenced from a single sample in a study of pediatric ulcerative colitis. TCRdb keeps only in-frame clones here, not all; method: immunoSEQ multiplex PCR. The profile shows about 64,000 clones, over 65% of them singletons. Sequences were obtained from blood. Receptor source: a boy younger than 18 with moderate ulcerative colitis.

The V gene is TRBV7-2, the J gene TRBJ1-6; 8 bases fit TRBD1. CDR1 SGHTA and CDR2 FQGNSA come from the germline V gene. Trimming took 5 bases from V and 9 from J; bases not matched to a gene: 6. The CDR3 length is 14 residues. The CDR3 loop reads CASSPQGELSPLHF. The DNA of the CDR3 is TGTGCCAGCAGCCCACAGGGGGAACTTTCACCCCTCCACTTT. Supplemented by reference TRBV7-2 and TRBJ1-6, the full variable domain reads GAGVSQSPSNKVTEKGKDVELRCDPISGHTALYWYRQSLGQGLEFLIYFQGNSAPDKSGLPSDRFSAERTGGSVSTLTIQRTQQEDSAVYLCASSPQGELSPLHFGNGTRLTVT.

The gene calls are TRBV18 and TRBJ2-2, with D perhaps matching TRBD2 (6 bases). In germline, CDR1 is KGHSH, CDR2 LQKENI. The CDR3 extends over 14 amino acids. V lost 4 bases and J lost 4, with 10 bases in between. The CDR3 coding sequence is TGTGCCAGCTCACACGCGGGAACCACCGGGGAGCTGTTTTTT. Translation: CASSHAGTTGELFF.

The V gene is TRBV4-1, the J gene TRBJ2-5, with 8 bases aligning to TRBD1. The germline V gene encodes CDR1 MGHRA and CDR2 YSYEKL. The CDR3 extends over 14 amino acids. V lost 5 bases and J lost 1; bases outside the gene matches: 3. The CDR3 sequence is CASSSTGAQETQYF. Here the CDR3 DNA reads TGCGCCAGCAGCTCGACAGGGGCCCAAGAGACCCAGTACTTC.

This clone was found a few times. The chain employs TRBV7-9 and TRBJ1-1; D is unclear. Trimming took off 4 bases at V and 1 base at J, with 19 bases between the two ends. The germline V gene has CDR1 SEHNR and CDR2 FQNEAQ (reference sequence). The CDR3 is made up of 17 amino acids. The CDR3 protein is CASSSRPNPGRNTEAFF. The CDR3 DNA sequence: TGTGCCAGCAGCTCTCGCCCCAATCCCGGCAGGAACACTGAAGCTTTCTTT.

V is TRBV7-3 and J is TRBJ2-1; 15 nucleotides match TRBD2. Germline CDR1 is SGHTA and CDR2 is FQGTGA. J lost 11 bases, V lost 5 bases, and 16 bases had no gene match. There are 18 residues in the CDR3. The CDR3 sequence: CASSPPRGTSGGLRQQFF. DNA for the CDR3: TGTGCCAGCAGCCCTCCAAGGGGGACTAGCGGGGGGCTAAGGCAGCAGTTCTTC.

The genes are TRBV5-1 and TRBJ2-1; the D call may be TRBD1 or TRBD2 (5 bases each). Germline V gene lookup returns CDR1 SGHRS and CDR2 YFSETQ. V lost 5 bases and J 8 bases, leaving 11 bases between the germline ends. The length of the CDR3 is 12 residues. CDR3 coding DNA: TGCGCCAGCAGGAGGGACGTATATGAGCAGTTCTTC. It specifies CASRRDVYEQFF.

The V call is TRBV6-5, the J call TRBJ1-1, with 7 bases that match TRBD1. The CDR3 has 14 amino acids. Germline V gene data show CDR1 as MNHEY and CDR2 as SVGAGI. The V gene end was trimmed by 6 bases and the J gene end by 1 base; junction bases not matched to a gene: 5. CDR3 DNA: TGTGCCAGCAGCCCAAACAGGGGGAACACTGAAGCTTTCTTT. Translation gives CASSPNRGNTEAFF.

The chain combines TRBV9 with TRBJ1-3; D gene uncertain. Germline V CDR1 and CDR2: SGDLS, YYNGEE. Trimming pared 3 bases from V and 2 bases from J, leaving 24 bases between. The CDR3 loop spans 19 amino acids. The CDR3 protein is CASSGRGRKGNRAGNTIYF. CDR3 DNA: TGTGCCAGCAGCGGGCGAGGGAGAAAAGGGAATCGAGCTGGAAACACCATATATTTT.

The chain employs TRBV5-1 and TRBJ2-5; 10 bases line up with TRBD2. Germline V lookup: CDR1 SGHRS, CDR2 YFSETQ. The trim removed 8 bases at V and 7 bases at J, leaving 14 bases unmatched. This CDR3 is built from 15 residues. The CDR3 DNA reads TGCGCCAGTCGGGTGACTAGCGGGCACCTTGGGACCCAGTACTTC. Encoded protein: CASRVTSGHLGTQYF.

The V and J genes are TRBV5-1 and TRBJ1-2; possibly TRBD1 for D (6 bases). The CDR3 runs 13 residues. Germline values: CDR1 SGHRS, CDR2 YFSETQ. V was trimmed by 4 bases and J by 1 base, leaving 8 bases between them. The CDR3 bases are TGCGCCAGCAGCCCGGACAGTAACTATGGCTACACCTTC. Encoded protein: CASSPDSNYGYTF.

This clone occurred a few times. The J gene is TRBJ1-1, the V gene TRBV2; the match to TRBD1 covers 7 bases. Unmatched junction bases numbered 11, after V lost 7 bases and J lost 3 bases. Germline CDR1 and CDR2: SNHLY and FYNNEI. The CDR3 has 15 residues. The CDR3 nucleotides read TGTGCCAGCACTTCTGGGGACAGTTACGACACTGAAGCTTTCTTT. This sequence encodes CASTSGDSYDTEAFF. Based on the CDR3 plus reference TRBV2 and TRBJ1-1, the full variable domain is EPEVTQTPSHQVTQMGQEVILRCVPISNHLYFYWYRQILGQKVEFLVSFYNNEISEKSEIFDDQFSVERPDGSNFTLKIRSTKLEDSAMYFCASTSGDSYDTEAFFGQGTRLTVV.

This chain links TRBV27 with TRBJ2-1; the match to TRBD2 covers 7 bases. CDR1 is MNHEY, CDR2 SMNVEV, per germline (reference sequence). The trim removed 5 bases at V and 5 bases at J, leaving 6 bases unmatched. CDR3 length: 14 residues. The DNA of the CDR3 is TGTGCCAGCAGTCCTAGACTAGCCCACAATGAGCAGTTCTTC. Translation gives CASSPRLAHNEQFF.

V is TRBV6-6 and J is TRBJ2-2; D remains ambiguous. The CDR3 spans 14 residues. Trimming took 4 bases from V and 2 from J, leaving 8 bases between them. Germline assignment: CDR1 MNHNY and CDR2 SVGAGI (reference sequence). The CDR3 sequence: CASSSGPNTGELFF. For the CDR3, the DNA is TGTGCCAGCAGTTCCGGTCCCAACACCGGGGAGCTGTTTTTT.

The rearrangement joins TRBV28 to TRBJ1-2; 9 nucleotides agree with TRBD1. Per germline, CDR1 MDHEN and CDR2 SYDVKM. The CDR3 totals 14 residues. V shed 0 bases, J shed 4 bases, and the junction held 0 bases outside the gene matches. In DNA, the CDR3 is TGTGCCAGCAGTTTATGGGACAGGGGCTATGGCTACACCTTC. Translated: CASSLWDRGYGYTF.

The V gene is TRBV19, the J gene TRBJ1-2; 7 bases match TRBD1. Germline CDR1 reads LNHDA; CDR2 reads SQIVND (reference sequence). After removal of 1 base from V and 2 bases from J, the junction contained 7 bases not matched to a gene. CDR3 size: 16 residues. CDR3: CASSIVGGQSNYGYTF. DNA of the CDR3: TGTGCCAGTAGTATAGTAGGGGGACAGAGCAACTATGGCTACACCTTC.

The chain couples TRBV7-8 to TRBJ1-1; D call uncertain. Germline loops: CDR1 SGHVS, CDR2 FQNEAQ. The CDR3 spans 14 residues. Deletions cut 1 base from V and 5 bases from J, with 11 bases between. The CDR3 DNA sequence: TGTGCCAGCAGCTTAGTGGGATTCGAGACTGAAGCTTTCTTT. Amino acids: CASSLVGFETEAFF. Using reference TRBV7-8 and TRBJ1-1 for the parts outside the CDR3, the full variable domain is GAGVSQSPRYKVAKRGQDVALRCDPISGHVSLFWYQQALGQGPEFLTYFQNEAQLDKSGLPSDRFFAERPEGSVSTLKIQRTQQEDSAVYLCASSLVGFETEAFFGQGTRLTVV.

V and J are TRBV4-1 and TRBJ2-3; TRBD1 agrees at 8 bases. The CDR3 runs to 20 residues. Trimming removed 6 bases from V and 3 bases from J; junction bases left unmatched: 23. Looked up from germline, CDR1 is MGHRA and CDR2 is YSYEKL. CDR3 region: CASRLIDRGSAQSGTDTQYF. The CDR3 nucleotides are TGCGCCAGCAGGCTTATAGACAGGGGATCGGCACAATCCGGTACAGATACGCAGTATTTT.

The CDR3 DNA sequence: TGTGCCAGCAGCAAAGAGGGGCTCTGGACCCCAAACTATAGCAATCAGCCCCAGCATTTT. This codes for CASSKEGLWTPNYSNQPQHF. The V and J genes are TRBV21-1 and TRBJ1-5; whether TRBD1, the table's D call, matches the DNA was not checked. TRBV21-1 is reported as a pseudogene. The CDR3 contains 20 residues.

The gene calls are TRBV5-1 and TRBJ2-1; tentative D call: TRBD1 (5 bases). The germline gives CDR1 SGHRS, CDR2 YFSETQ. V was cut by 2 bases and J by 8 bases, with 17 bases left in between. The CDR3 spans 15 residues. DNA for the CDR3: TGCGCCAGCAGCTTAGGACACTCACGCGGCGATGAGCAGTTCTTC. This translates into CASSLGHSRGDEQFF.

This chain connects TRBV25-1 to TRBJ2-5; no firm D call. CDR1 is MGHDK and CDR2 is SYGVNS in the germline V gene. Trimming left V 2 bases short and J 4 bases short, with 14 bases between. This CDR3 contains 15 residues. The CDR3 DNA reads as TGTGCCAGCAGTGAAAGTGGTAACGCCAGAGAGACCCAGTACTTC. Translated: CASSESGNARETQYF.

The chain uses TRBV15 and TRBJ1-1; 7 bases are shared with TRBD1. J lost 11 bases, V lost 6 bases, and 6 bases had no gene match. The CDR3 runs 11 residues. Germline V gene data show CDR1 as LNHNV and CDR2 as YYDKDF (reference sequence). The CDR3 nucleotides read TGTGCCACCAGGATCACAGGGGTCGCTTTCTTT. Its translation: CATRITGVAFF.

The CDR3 DNA follows: TGCGCCAGCAGCCAAGGACCCTTTTTTGAGCAGTTCTTC. Protein: CASSQGPFFEQFF. V is TRBV4-1 and J is TRBJ2-1; no reliable D call. CDR3 size: 13 residues. Germline V gene sequence: CDR1 MGHRA, CDR2 YSYEKL. V was cut by 1 base and J by 9 bases, with 10 bases left in between.

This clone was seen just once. CDR3 protein: CASRYGRSSGANVLTF. The CDR3 coding sequence is TGTGCCAGCAGATACGGACGGAGCTCTGGGGCCAACGTCCTGACTTTC. The rearrangement uses TRBV27 and TRBJ2-6; D is unclear. The CDR3 consists of 16 residues. Trimming pared 6 bases from V and 0 bases from J, leaving 12 bases between. Germline V lookup: CDR1 MNHEY, CDR2 SMNVEV (reference sequence).

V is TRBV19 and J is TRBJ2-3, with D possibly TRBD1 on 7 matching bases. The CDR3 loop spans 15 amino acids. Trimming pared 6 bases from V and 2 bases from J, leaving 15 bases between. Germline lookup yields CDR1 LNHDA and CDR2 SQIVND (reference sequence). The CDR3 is CASREGAGYTDTQYF. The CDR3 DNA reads TGTGCCAGTAGGGAGGGGGCTGGCTACACAGATACGCAGTATTTT.

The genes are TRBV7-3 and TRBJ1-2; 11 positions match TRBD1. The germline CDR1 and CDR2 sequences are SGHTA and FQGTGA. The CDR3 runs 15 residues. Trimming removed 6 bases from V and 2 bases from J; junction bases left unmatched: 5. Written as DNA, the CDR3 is TGTGCCAGCAGTCCAGGACAGGGGGCAAACTATGGCTACACCTTC. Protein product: CASSPGQGANYGYTF. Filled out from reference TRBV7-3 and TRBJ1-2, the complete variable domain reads GAGVSQTPSNKVTEKGKYVELRCDPISGHTALYWYRQSLGQGPEFLIYFQGTGAADDSGLPNDRFFAVRPEGSVSTLKIQRTERGDSAVYLCASSPGQGANYGYTFGSGTRLTVV.

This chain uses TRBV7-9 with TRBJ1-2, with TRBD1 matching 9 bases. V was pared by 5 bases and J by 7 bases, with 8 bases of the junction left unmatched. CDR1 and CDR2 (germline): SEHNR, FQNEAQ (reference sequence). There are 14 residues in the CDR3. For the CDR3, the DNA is TGTGCCAGCAGCCCCCGGGACAGGGTGTTTGGCTACACCTTC. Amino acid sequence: CASSPRDRVFGYTF.

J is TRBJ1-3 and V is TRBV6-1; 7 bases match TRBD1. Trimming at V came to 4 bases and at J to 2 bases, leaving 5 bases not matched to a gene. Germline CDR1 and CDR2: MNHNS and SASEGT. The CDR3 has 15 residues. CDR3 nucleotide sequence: TGTGCCAGCAGTGCCACAGGGGCCGCTGGAAACACCATATATTTT. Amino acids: CASSATGAAGNTIYF.